Below, one T cell receptor (beta chain) is given with its context. V was pared by 5 bases and J by 9 bases, with 11 bases of the junction left unmatched. The CDR3 length is 14 residues. The data stem from a study of CD8 T cells in Susac syndrome. With random hexamers, roughly 0.5 to 1 ug RNA was reverse transcribed. In TCRdb, the immunoSEQ multiplex PCR reads were re-called with MiXCR into one record per CDR3 protein. The sample holds around 170,000 distinct CDR3 sequences, roughly nine tenths seen once. The sample comprised CD4+ T cells from PBMCs. The TCR comes from a human donor in good health. The chain recombines TRBV12-3 or TRBV12-4 with TRBJ2-7; 9 bases align to TRBD1. DNA of the CDR3: TGTGCCAGCAGTCCTTCCGGGACAGGGTTTGTGCAGTACTTC. Translating gives CASSPSGTGFVQYF.